Each of the 23 T cell receptor beta chains below was sequenced from the same sample in a study of cytomegalovirus exposure and HLA in healthy donors. The PCR employed 60 Vbeta primers together with 13 Jbeta primers. This table comes from immunoSEQ multiplex PCR, and its TCRdb copy is limited to in-frame clones, with some not included. The table includes under 250,000 clones, about 82% detected once. Sequencing input: PBMCs. These receptors all come from a woman aged 45-59 years in good health and CMV-seronegative.

V is TRBV19 and J is TRBJ1-1; 10 bases map to TRBD1. Unmatched junction bases numbered 12, after V lost 10 bases and J lost 1 base. In germline, CDR1 is LNHDA, CDR2 SQIVND (reference sequence). CDR3 length: 16 amino acids. Here the CDR3 reads CAIWDRGVAGNTEAFF. CDR3 nucleotide sequence: TGTGCCATTTGGGACAGGGGCGTCGCGGGGAACACTGAAGCTTTCTTT.

The CDR3 region is CSCQRGPEAFF. The CDR3 region has the DNA TGCAGCTGCCAAAGAGGGCCCGAAGCTTTCTTT. The gene calls are TRBV29-1 and TRBJ1-1; D gene uncertain. Germline assignment: CDR1 SQVTM and CDR2 ANQGSEA. V was cut by 8 bases and J by 8 bases, with 15 bases left in between. The CDR3 runs 11 residues.

The V and J genes are TRBV29-1 and TRBJ1-5; 7 bases are shared with TRBD1. Germline V lookup: CDR1 SQVTM, CDR2 ANQGSEA. Trimming at V came to 6 bases and at J to 7 bases, leaving 18 bases not matched to a gene. The CDR3 sequence is 16 residues long. CDR3 protein: CSVQEGVYRGDQPQHF. The CDR3 coding sequence is TGCAGCGTCCAGGAGGGGGTTTACAGGGGCGACCAGCCCCAGCATTTT.

This clone was seen more than once but under ten times. CDR3: CASSSKGQGVTEQFF. The CDR3 DNA is TGTGCCAGCAGTTCAAAAGGACAGGGGGTGACTGAGCAGTTCTTC. The rearrangement joins TRBV13 to TRBJ2-1; 10 nucleotides agree with TRBD1. CDR1 and CDR2 from the germline V gene are PRHDT and FYEKMQ (reference sequence). The V and J ends lost 6 bases and 9 bases, in that order; junction bases with no gene match: 11. The CDR3 loop spans 15 amino acids.

The chain couples TRBV5-1 to TRBJ2-7, with 12 bases that match TRBD2. This CDR3 has 14 amino acids. Germline CDR1 and CDR2: SGHRS and YFSETQ. The V and J ends lost 4 bases and 5 bases, in that order; junction bases with no gene match: 4. The DNA of the CDR3 is TGCGCCAGCAGCAGCCTAGCGGGAGGGAACGAGCAGTACTTC. It specifies CASSSLAGGNEQYF.

This chain links TRBV2 with TRBJ1-1; TRBD1 aligns across 8 bases. Looked up from germline, CDR1 is SNHLY and CDR2 is FYNNEI. This CDR3 is 15 amino acids long. Unmatched junction bases numbered 8, after V lost 7 bases and J lost 1 base. The CDR3 nucleotides are TGTGCCAGCATGAACAACAGGGGGGCGAACACTGAAGCTTTCTTT. Translation: CASMNNRGANTEAFF.

The chain recombines TRBV7-9 with TRBJ2-1, with 9 bases aligning to TRBD2. J lost 9 bases, V lost 1 base, and 10 bases had no gene match. CDR1 SEHNR and CDR2 FQNEAQ come from the germline V gene (reference sequence). The CDR3 consists of 16 residues. Written as DNA, the CDR3 is TGTGCCAGCAGCTTAGGTAGTAGCGGGAGACAGGGTGAGCAGTTCTTC. It encodes CASSLGSSGRQGEQFF. Complete variable domain (other parts from reference TRBV7-9 and TRBJ2-1): DTGVSQNPRHKITKRGQNVTFRCDPISEHNRLYWYRQTLGQGPEFLTYFQNEAQLEKSRLLSDRFSAERPKGSFSTLEIQRTEQGDSAMYLCASSLGSSGRQGEQFFGPGTRLTVL.

The rearrangement links TRBV5-4 to TRBJ2-7; 11 bases agree with TRBD2. Germline V gene sequence: CDR1 SGHNT, CDR2 YYREEE (reference sequence). This CDR3 comprises 16 residues. The junction had 10 bases not matched to a gene; V was cut back by 4 bases and J by 4 bases. CDR3 in DNA: TGTGCCAGCAGCCCGGGTGGACTAGCGGGTTTTTACGAGCAGTACTTC. Protein product: CASSPGGLAGFYEQYF.

The chain couples TRBV5-4 to TRBJ2-1; D remains unclear. The CDR3 sequence is 14 residues long. Germline V gives CDR1 SGHNT, CDR2 YYREEE (reference sequence). V was clipped by 2 bases and J by 8 bases, with 14 bases between them. As DNA, the CDR3 is TGTGCCAGCAGCTTCCTTGGTGGGCCGGATGAGCAGTTCTTC. Translated: CASSFLGGPDEQFF.

The rearrangement uses TRBV6-1 and TRBJ2-1, with no clear D. Germline-derived CDR1 and CDR2 are MNHNS and SASEGT. CDR3 size: 11 residues. V was clipped by 4 bases and J by 4 bases, with 2 bases between them. CDR3 nucleotide sequence: TGTGCCAGCAGTGCTTACAATGAGCAGTTCTTC. Translating it yields CASSAYNEQFF.

This clone has more than one count but fewer than ten. The rearrangement uses TRBV6-1 and TRBJ1-5; maybe TRBD1 (6 bases). V lost 0 bases and J lost 0, with 27 bases in between. The germline V gene encodes CDR1 MNHNS and CDR2 SASEGT. The CDR3 has 22 amino acids. The CDR3, as DNA: TGTGCCAGCAGTGAAGCGCTTCTTCAGGGGACCCTGCGACCATATAGCAATCAGCCCCAGCATTTT. As protein: CASSEALLQGTLRPYSNQPQHF.

J is TRBJ1-5 and V is TRBV6-5; perhaps TRBD1 as D (5 bases). The CDR3 is 14 residues long. V lost 6 bases to trimming and J lost 4 bases, with 13 bases between them. CDR1 is MNHEY, CDR2 SVGAGI, per germline. CDR3 bases: TGTGCCAGCAGCTCGGGACGGGAGAATCAGCCCCAGCATTTT. Translating it yields CASSSGRENQPQHF.

This chain uses TRBV5-4 with TRBJ2-7; D possibly corresponds to TRBD2 (7 bases). Germline V lookup: CDR1 SGHNT, CDR2 YYREEE (reference sequence). The CDR3 is made up of 18 amino acids. Trimming pared 0 bases from V and 0 bases from J, leaving 19 bases between. The CDR3 bases are TGTGCCAGCAGCTTGGTGGGGGGGGCGGGAGTAAGCTCCTACGAGCAGTACTTC. It translates to CASSLVGGAGVSSYEQYF.

This CDR3 reads CASSQAGTTLTYNEQFF. The CDR3 region has the DNA TGCGCCAGCAGCCAAGCCGGGACTACTCTAACTTACAATGAGCAGTTCTTC. This rearrangement joins TRBV4-3 to TRBJ2-1, with 7 bases aligning to TRBD2. Trimming removed 1 base from V and 4 bases from J; junction bases left unmatched: 10. CDR1 and CDR2 (germline): LGHNA, YSLEER. This CDR3 contains 17 residues.

This chain uses TRBV29-1 with TRBJ2-7, with TRBD1 as a possible D gene (6 bases). CDR3 length: 11 amino acids. The germline CDR1 and CDR2 sequences are SQVTM and ANQGSEA. V shed 3 bases and J shed 3 bases, with 6 bases lying between them. The CDR3 spells CSVDRGYEQYF. As DNA, the CDR3 is TGCAGCGTTGACAGGGGCTACGAGCAGTACTTC.

V usage is TRBV30 and J usage is TRBJ1-1, with D perhaps TRBD1 (6 bases). The CDR3 contains 13 residues. Trimming removed 0 bases at V and 6 bases at J, with 11 bases between. CDR1 is GTSNPN, CDR2 SVGIG, per germline (reference sequence). The CDR3 DNA reads TGTGCCTGGAGTGTAGGGGGTTTCGCTGAAGCTTTCTTT. It specifies CAWSVGGFAEAFF.

This clone has only one observation. This chain uses TRBV5-1 with TRBJ2-5, with TRBD1 matching over 12 bases. The J call may be faulty, since TRBJ2-7 better matches the DNA end. From germline, CDR1 is SGHRS and CDR2 YFSETQ. The CDR3 totals 17 residues. CDR3 coding DNA: TGCGCCAGCAGATCCGGGACAGGGGGCGCGATGGCCTACGAGCAGTACTTC. Protein sequence: CASRSGTGGAMAYEQYF.

V gene TRBV29-1 combines with J gene TRBJ2-5; 11 nucleotides match TRBD1. The germline V gene encodes CDR1 SQVTM and CDR2 ANQGSEA. Trimming removed 5 bases from V and 4 bases from J; junction bases left unmatched: 6. The CDR3 length is 14 residues. This CDR3 reads CSVHRTGGAETQYF. The CDR3 nucleotides are TGCAGCGTTCACAGGACAGGGGGCGCAGAGACCCAGTACTTC. The complete variable domain, with remaining parts taken from reference TRBV29-1 and TRBJ2-5, reads SAVISQKPSRDICQRGTSLTIQCQVDSQVTMMFWYRQQPGQSLTLIATANQGSEATYESGFVIDKFPISRPNLTFSTLTVSNMSPEDSSIYLCSVHRTGGAETQYFGPGTRLLVL.

This chain joins TRBV6-1 and TRBJ2-7, with D tentatively TRBD2 (5 bases). This CDR3 has 16 amino acids. Trimming took off 1 base at V and 2 bases at J, with 15 bases between the two ends. Germline values: CDR1 MNHNS, CDR2 SASEGT. The CDR3 DNA is TGTGCCAGCAGTGAAGGAGGGTTGCCGCGGACCTACGAGCAGTACTTC. Translated: CASSEGGLPRTYEQYF.

The V call is TRBV7-9, the J call TRBJ1-4; 8 nucleotides line up with TRBD1. Trimming removed 6 bases from V and 6 bases from J; junction bases left unmatched: 9. The CDR3 has 15 amino acids. CDR1 and CDR2 from the germline V gene are SEHNR and FQNEAQ (reference sequence). CDR3 region: CASSLTGTGDEKLFF. In nucleotides, the CDR3 is TGTGCCAGCAGTCTTACCGGGACAGGAGATGAAAAACTGTTTTTT.

The chain has TRBV27 and TRBJ2-3, with D possibly matching TRBD2 (5 bases). Looked up from germline, CDR1 is MNHEY and CDR2 is SMNVEV (reference sequence). Trimming pared 2 bases from V and 0 bases from J, leaving 12 bases between. This CDR3 spans 16 amino acids. CDR3 sequence (DNA): TGTGCCAGCAGTTTACAGCAGGACTTAAGCACAGATACGCAGTATTTT. This translates into CASSLQQDLSTDTQYF.

The J gene is TRBJ2-3, the V gene TRBV6-4, with 10 bases that match TRBD2. CDR1 MRHNA and CDR2 SNTAGT come from the germline V gene. The CDR3 is 17 amino acids. Unmatched junction bases numbered 16, after V lost 6 bases and J lost 7 bases. The chain's CDR3 is CASSLNVGAGGPNTQYF. The CDR3 DNA reads TGTGCCAGCAGCCTGAATGTGGGAGCGGGAGGGCCAAATACGCAGTATTTT.

In its sample, this clone was seen once. The CDR3: CASGPALAGNNEQFF. Here the CDR3 DNA reads TGTGCCAGCGGCCCGGCGTTAGCGGGCAACAATGAGCAGTTCTTC. The rearrangement uses TRBV7-3 and TRBJ2-1; 7 nucleotides match TRBD2. Germline V CDR1 and CDR2: SGHTA, FQGTGA. The CDR3 runs 15 residues. With 8 bases clipped from V and 5 bases from J, the junction kept 12 bases outside the gene matches.